Included here is one T cell receptor (beta chain) sequence, with context. No antigen is known for it. The data were taken from a study of CXCR3-negative and CXCR3-positive naive CD8 T cells. About the study: A total of about 140 million TRB reads was generated, with about 1.5 +/- 0.3 million per library.

Study observations and caveats: More hydrophobic TRB CDR3s occurred in CXCR3-positive than in CXCR3-negative naive cells. With CXCR3 expression partially decreased after cryopreservation, most assays relied on fresh PBMCs. In both naive subsets diversity was comparably high, whereas memory CD8+ cells showed much lower diversity.

Via 5' RACE with UMI labels, TRB cDNA libraries were prepared. TCRdb reworked the 5' RACE reads into one entry per CDR3 protein, no DNA. The specimen's table records 150,000 to 180,000 distinct CDR3 sequences. Approximately 300,000 cells per CD8+ T cell subset were flow-sorted in triplicate. The TCR was taken from a human donor in good health. Some clones in this sample may be carry-over from other donors' samples. Sequencing was carried out using naive CXCR3+ CD8+ T cells from blood. As to subset: CD45RO-CCR7+CD27+CD95- naive CD8+ T cells expressing CXCR3 (TNR3+).

The CDR3 region is CASSLSRRPNYEQYF. The chain links TRBV12-3 or TRBV12-4 to TRBJ2-7. This CDR3 is 15 amino acids long.